This TCR beta chain emerged from a study of blood T cell repertoires in COVID-19. Study-level information: Researchers got acute and convalescent COVID-19 samples from the United States, Italy and Spain. The analysed material was cDNA or gDNA that came from T cells, B-cell-depleted T cells, or PBMCs.

There are 14 residues in the CDR3. CDR1 and CDR2 from the germline V gene are SGHTA and FQGNSA. V gave up 4 bases and J gave up 7 bases, with 14 bases separating them. In assigning cohorts, the study relied on participant-reported clinical history. The method was immunoSEQ multiplex PCR; TCRdb's version includes in-frame clones alone and lacks a portion of them. The sample yields a few hundred thousand clones, more than 75% seen once. The sample consisted of PBMCs or T cells enriched from blood (not recorded which). V usage is TRBV7-2 and J usage is TRBJ1-3, with D unclear. This TCR derives from a woman between 45 and 60 years old who had been exposed to COVID-19. The CDR3 sequence: CASSSPGSWNTIYF. For the CDR3, the DNA is TGTGCCAGCAGCTCCCCAGGATCATGGAACACCATATATTTT.